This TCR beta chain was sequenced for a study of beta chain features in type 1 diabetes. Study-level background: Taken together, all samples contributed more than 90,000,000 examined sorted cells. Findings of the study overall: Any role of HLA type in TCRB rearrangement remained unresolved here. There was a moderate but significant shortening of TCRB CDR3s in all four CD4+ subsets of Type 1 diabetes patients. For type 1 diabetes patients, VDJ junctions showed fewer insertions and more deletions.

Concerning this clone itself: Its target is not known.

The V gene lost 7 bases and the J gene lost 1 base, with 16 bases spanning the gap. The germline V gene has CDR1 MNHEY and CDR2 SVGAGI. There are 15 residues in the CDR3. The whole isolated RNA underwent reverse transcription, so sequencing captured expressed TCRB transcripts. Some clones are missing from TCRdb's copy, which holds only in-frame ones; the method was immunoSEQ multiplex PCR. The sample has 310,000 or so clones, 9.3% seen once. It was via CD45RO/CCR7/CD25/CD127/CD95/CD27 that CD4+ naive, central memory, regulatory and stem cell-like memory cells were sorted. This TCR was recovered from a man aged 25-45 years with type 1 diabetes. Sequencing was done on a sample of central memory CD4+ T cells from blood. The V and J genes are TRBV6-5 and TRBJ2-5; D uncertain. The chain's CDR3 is CASTGLGRAQETQYF. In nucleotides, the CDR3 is TGTGCCAGCACCGGTTTAGGAAGGGCCCAAGAGACCCAGTACTTC.